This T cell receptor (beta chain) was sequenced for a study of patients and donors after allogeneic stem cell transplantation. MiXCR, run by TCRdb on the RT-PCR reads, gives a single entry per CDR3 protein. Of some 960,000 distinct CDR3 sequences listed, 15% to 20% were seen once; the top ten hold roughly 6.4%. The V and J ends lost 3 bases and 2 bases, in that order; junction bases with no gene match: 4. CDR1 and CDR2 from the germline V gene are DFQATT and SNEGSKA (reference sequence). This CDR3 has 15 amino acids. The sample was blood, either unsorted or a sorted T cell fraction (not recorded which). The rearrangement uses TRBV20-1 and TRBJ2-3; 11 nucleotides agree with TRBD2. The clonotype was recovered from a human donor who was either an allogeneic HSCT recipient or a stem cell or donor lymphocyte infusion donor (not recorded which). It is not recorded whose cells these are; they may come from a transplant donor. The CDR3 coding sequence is TGCAGTGCTAGTCGACTAGCGGGGTTCACAGATACGCAGTATTTT. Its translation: CSASRLAGFTDTQYF.